This T cell receptor beta chain appears in the sequencing data of a study of beta chain features in type 1 diabetes. Study findings and constraints: VDJ junctions from type 1 diabetes patients carried fewer insertions and larger deletions.

This clone was recorded a few times. Its cognate antigen is unknown. This CDR3 region has 14 residues. In germline, CDR1 is SGHRS, CDR2 YFSETQ. V dropped 0 bases and J dropped 12; count of bases not matched to a gene: 9. Once sorted, every population was more than 95% pure. Expressed TCRB transcripts were sequenced after all isolated RNA was converted to cDNA. Data came from immunoSEQ multiplex PCR; TCRdb stores just in-frame clones and leaves some out. The table shows 300,000 to 350,000 clones, with 20% occurring only once. Sample: naive CD4+ T cells from blood. The J gene is TRBJ2-1, the V gene TRBV5-1; 7 bases are shared with TRBD1. This TCR was recovered from a woman aged 18-29 years in good health. DNA of the CDR3: TGCGCCAGCAGCTTGGCCGACAGGGCGGGCGGGCAGTTCTTC. Its translation: CASSLADRAGGQFF. The entire variable domain, with the rest obtained from reference TRBV5-1 and TRBJ2-1, is as follows: KAGVTQTPRYLIKTRGQQVTLSCSPISGHRSVSWYQQTPGQGLQFLFEYFSETQRNKGNFPGRFSGRQFSNSRSEMNVSTLELGDSALYLCASSLADRAGGQFFGPGTRLTVL.